This T cell receptor (beta chain) appears in the sequencing data of a study of graft-versus-host responses after intestinal transplantation. Looking at the study overall: Recipients obtained multivisceral, liver-intestinal, or isolated intestinal transplants. Tacrolimus and steroids were given for about three years to all recipients after anti-thymocyte globulin induction. Broader study findings: The recipient marrow held GvH clones, and some of them showed up first in ileum or blood.

Produced via immunoSEQ multiplex PCR; TCRdb's table is partial and in-frame only. The sample includes about 37,000 clones, about 90% of them seen just once. The V end was cut by 0 bases, the J end by 2 bases, with 6 bases between. Germline V gene data show CDR1 as MDHEN and CDR2 as SYDVKM. The CDR3 loop spans 14 amino acids. From the graft tissue, intraepithelial and lamina propria lymphocytes were released through processing. With regard to this clone: Its target is unknown.

The V and J genes are TRBV28 and TRBJ2-3, with unresolved D. Sequenced material: ileum tissue, taken about 28 weeks after intestinal transplant. This clonotype was obtained from a human patient who received an intestinal transplant, so some T cells may come from the graft donor. For the CDR3, the DNA is TGTGCCAGCAGTTTATGGGGAAACACAGATACGCAGTATTTT. The encoded protein is CASSLWGNTDTQYF.